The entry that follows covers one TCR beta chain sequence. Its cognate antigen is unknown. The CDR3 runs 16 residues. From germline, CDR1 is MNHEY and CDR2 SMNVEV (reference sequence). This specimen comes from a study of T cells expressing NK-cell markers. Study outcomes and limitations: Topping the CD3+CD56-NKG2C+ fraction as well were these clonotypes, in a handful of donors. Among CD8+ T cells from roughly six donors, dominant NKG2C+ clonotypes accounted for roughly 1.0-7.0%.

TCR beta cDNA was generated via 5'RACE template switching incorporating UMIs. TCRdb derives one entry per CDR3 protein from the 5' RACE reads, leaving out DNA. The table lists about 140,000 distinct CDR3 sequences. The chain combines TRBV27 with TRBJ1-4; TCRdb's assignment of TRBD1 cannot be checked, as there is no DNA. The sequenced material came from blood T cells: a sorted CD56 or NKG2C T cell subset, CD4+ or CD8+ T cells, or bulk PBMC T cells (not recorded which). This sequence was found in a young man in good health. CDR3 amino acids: CASSPYEGGTNEKLFF.